These 9 T cell receptor beta chains originate from one sample sequenced in a study of T cell changes during pregnancy in multiple sclerosis. TCRdb keeps only in-frame clones here, not all; method: immunoSEQ multiplex PCR. The table has about 49,000 clones, 85% to 95% seen once. The starting material was CD8+ T cells from peripheral blood mononuclear cells, obtained in the first trimester of pregnancy. All receptors come from a female donor with multiple sclerosis, enrolled in a pregnancy study.

This rearrangement joins TRBV7-9 to TRBJ2-2; 11 bases map to TRBD2. The CDR3 covers 16 residues. CDR1 is SEHNR, CDR2 FQNEAQ, per germline (reference sequence). With 1 base clipped from V and 5 bases from J, the junction kept 3 bases outside the gene matches. The CDR3 region is CASSLVASGRTGELFF. As DNA, the CDR3 is TGTGCCAGCAGCTTAGTGGCTAGCGGGAGGACCGGGGAGCTGTTTTTT.

A note on this clone: The sample contains more than one DNA sequence encoding this CDR3. The chain has TRBV29-1 and TRBJ2-4; 8 bases line up with TRBD1. V trimming: 0 bases; J trimming: 13 bases; junction bases outside the gene matches: 14. Germline V gene lookup returns CDR1 SQVTM and CDR2 ANQGSEA. The CDR3 has 15 residues. The CDR3 sequence: CSVEDGRGREIVQYF. The CDR3 nucleotides read TGCAGCGTTGAAGACGGCAGGGGGCGCGAGATCGTACAGTACTTC.

The CDR3 bases are TGTGCCAGTAGGACTGGACAGGTTGAAGCTTTCTTT. This codes for CASRTGQVEAFF. The V gene is TRBV19, the J gene TRBJ1-1, with TRBD1 matching 7 bases. CDR1 is LNHDA, CDR2 SQIVND, per germline (reference sequence). V lost 6 bases, J lost 7 bases, and 5 bases stayed unmatched. The CDR3 is made up of 12 amino acids.

This clone has just a few counts. J is TRBJ2-3 and V is TRBV29-1, with a weak D call TRBD2 (6 bases). CDR1 is SQVTM, CDR2 ANQGSEA, per germline. This CDR3 contains 13 residues. The ends were cut back, 3 bases at V and 2 bases at J, with 9 bases in the middle. Here the CDR3 reads CSVDWGDTDTQYF. The CDR3 DNA sequence: TGCAGCGTTGATTGGGGGGACACAGATACGCAGTATTTT.

This rearrangement joins TRBV30 to TRBJ1-1; tentatively, D is TRBD1 (5 bases). The germline gives CDR1 GTSNPN, CDR2 SVGIG (reference sequence). V shed 1 base and J shed 9 bases, with 12 bases lying between them. The CDR3 contains 12 residues. In DNA form, the CDR3 reads TGTGCCTGGAGTGGGGGGGACGTTCAAGCTTTCTTT. It specifies CAWSGGDVQAFF.

The chain joins TRBV4-1 to TRBJ2-7; 7 nucleotides align to TRBD1. With 6 bases clipped from V and 1 base from J, the junction kept 3 bases outside the gene matches. The CDR3 is 13 residues long. Germline CDR1 and CDR2: MGHRA and YSYEKL. CDR3 in amino acids: CASRGDSSYEQYF. Here the CDR3 DNA reads TGCGCCAGCAGGGGGGACAGTTCCTACGAGCAGTACTTC.

This clone showed up just a few times. V gene TRBV29-1 combines with J gene TRBJ1-2; TRBD1 agrees at 7 bases. Looked up from germline, CDR1 is SQVTM and CDR2 is ANQGSEA. V lost 5 bases and J lost 5; bases outside the gene matches: 8. There are 13 residues in the CDR3. The chain's CDR3 is CSVPRQGEYGYTF. Here the CDR3 DNA reads TGCAGCGTTCCCCGCCAGGGGGAATATGGCTACACCTTC. The variable domain in full, with the rest retrieved from reference TRBV29-1 and TRBJ1-2, is SAVISQKPSRDICQRGTSLTIQCQVDSQVTMMFWYRQQPGQSLTLIATANQGSEATYESGFVIDKFPISRPNLTFSTLTVSNMSPEDSSIYLCSVPRQGEYGYTFGSGTRLTVV.

J is TRBJ2-7 and V is TRBV27; 8 bases agree with TRBD1. Trimming removed 5 bases from V and 2 bases from J; junction bases left unmatched: 8. The CDR3 totals 15 residues. Germline V gene sequence: CDR1 MNHEY, CDR2 SMNVEV (reference sequence). Written as DNA, the CDR3 is TGTGCCAGCAGTGCCTCAGGGGGCAGGGCCTACGAGCAGTACTTC. Translation gives CASSASGGRAYEQYF.

The CDR3 nucleotides are TGTGCCAGCAGTCTCCTGGTGAAGGGAGTTACTGAAGCTTTCTTT. Residues: CASSLLVKGVTEAFF. The rearrangement joins TRBV11-2 to TRBJ1-1; D ambiguous. Germline V gene sequence: CDR1 SGHAT, CDR2 FQNNGV. V gave up 6 bases and J gave up 5 bases, with 19 bases separating them. This CDR3 spans 15 amino acids.